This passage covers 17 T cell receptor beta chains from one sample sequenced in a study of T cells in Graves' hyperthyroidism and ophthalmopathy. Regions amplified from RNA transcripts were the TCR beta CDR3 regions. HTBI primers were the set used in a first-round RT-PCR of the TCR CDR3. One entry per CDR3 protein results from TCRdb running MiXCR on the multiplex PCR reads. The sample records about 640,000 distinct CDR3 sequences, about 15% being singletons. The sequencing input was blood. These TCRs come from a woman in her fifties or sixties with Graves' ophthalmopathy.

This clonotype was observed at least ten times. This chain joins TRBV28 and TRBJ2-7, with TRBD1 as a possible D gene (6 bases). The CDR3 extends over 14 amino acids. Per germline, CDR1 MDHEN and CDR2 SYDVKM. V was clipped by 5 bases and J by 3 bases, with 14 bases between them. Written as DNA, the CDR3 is TGTGCCAGCAGTCCCCGGACAGCGGACTACGAGCAGTACTTC. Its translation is CASSPRTADYEQYF.

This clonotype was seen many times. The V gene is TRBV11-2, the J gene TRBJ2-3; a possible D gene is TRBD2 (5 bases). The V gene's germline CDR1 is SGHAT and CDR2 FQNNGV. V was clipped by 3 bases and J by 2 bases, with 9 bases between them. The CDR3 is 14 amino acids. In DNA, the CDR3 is TGTGCCAGCAGCTTGTGGGAGATCACAGATACGCAGTATTTT. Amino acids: CASSLWEITDTQYF.

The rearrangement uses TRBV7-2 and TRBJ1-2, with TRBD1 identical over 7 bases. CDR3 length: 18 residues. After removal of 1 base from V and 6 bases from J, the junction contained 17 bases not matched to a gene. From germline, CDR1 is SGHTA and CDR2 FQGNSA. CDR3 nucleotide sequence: TGTGCCAGCAGCTTAGGCGTGACAGGGACCTATCAGCCCCATGGCTACACCTTC. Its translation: CASSLGVTGTYQPHGYTF.

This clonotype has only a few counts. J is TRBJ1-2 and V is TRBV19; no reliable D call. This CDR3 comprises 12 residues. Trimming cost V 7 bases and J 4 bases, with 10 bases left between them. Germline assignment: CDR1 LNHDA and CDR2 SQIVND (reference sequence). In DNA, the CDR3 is TGTGCCAGTACCTATCGCAGCTATGGCTACACCTTC. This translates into CASTYRSYGYTF.

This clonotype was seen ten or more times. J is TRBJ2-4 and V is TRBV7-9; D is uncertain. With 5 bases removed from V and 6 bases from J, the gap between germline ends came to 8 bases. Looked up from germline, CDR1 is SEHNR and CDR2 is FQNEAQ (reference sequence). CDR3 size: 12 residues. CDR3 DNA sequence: TGTGCCAGCAGCCCGCCGACAAACATTCAGTACTTC. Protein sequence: CASSPPTNIQYF. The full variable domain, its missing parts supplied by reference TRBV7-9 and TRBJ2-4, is DTGVSQNPRHKITKRGQNVTFRCDPISEHNRLYWYRQTLGQGPEFLTYFQNEAQLEKSRLLSDRFSAERPKGSFSTLEIQRTEQGDSAMYLCASSPPTNIQYFGAGTRLSVL.

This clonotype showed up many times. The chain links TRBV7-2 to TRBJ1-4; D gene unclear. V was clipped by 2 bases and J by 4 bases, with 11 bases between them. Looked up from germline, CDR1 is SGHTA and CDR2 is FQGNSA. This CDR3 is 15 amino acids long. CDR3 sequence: CASSLRVNSNEKLFF. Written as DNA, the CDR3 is TGTGCCAGCAGCTTAAGGGTTAACAGTAATGAAAAACTGTTTTTT. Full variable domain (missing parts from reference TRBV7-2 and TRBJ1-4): GAGVSQSPSNKVTEKGKDVELRCDPISGHTALYWYRQSLGQGLEFLIYFQGNSAPDKSGLPSDRFSAERTGGSVSTLTIQRTQQEDSAVYLCASSLRVNSNEKLFFGSGTQLSVL.

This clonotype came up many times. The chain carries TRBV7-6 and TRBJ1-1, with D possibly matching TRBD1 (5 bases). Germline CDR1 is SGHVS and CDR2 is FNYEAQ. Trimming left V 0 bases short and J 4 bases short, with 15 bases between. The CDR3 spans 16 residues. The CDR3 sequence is CASSLAGGTMSTEAFF. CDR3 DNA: TGTGCCAGCAGCTTAGCTGGGGGTACCATGAGCACTGAAGCTTTCTTT.

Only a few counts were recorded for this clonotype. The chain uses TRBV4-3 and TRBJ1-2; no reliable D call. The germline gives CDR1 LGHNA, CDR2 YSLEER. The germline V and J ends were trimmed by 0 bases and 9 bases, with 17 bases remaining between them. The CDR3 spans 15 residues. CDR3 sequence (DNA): TGCGCCAGCAGCCAAGATAAGAAGGGCTATCTGAGCTACACCTTC. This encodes CASSQDKKGYLSYTF.

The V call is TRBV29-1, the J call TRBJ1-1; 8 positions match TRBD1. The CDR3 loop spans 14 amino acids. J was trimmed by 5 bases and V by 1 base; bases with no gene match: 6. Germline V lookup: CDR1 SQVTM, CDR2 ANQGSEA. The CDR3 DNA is TGCAGCGTTGAAGGAGGACAGGGAGAAACTGAAGCTTTCTTT. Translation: CSVEGGQGETEAFF.

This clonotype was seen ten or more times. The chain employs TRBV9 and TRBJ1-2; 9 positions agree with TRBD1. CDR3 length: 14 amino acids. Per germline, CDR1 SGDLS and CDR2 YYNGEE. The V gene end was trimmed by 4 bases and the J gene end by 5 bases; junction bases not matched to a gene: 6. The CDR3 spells CASSHTGTGYGYTF. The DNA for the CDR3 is TGTGCCAGCAGCCACACCGGGACAGGGTATGGCTACACCTTC.

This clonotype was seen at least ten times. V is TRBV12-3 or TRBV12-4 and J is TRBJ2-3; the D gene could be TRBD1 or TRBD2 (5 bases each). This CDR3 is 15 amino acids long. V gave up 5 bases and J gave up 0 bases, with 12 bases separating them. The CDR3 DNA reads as TGTGCCAGCAGTCCCGGGACGCATAGCACAGATACGCAGTATTTT. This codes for CASSPGTHSTDTQYF.

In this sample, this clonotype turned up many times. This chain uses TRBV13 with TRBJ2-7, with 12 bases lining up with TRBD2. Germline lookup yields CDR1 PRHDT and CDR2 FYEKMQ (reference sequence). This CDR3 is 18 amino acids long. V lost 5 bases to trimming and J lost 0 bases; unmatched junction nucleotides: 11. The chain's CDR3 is CASSVTSGRGFFSYEQYF. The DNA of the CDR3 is TGTGCCAGCAGCGTGACTAGCGGGAGAGGATTTTTCTCCTACGAGCAGTACTTC. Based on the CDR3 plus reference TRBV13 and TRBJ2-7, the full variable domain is AAGVIQSPRHLIKEKRETATLKCYPIPRHDTVYWYQQGPGQDPQFLISFYEKMQSDKGSIPDRFSAQQFSDYHSELNMSSLELGDSALYFCASSVTSGRGFFSYEQYFGPGTRLTVT.

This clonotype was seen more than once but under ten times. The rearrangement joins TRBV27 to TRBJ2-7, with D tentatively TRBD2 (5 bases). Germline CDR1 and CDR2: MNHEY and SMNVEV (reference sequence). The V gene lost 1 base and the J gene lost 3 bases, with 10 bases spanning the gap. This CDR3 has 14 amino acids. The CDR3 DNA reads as TGTGCCAGCAGTTTATTCGGGGAGTACTACGAGCAGTACTTC. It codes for CASSLFGEYYEQYF.

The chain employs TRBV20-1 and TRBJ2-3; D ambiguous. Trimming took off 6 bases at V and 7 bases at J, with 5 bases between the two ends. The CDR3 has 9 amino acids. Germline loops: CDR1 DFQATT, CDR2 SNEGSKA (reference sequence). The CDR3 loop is CSAKNTQYF. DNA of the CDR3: TGCAGTGCGAAAAATACGCAGTATTTT.

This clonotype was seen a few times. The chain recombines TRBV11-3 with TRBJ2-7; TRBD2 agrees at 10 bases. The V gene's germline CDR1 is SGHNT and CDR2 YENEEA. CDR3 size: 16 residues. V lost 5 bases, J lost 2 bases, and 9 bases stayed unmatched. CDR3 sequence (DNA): TGTGCCAGCAGCCCCAAAAGCGGGAGGGAAACCTACGAGCAGTACTTC. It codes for CASSPKSGRETYEQYF.

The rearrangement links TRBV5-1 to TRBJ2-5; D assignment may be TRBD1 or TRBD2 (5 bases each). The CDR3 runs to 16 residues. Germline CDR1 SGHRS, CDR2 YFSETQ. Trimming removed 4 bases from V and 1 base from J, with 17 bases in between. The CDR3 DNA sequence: TGCGCCAGCAGCCGTCCCCGAGGGCAGGGCCAAGAGACCCAGTACTTC. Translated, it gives CASSRPRGQGQETQYF. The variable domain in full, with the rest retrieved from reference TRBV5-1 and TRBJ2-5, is KAGVTQTPRYLIKTRGQQVTLSCSPISGHRSVSWYQQTPGQGLQFLFEYFSETQRNKGNFPGRFSGRQFSNSRSEMNVSTLELGDSALYLCASSRPRGQGQETQYFGPGTRLLVL.

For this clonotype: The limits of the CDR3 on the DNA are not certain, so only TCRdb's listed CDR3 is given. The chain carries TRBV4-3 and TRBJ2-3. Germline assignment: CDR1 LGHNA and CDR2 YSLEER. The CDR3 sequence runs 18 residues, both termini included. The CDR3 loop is CASSQSFLAGDRTDTQYF.